A selection of T cell receptor beta chains follows, all from one sample in a study of T cells in Graves' hyperthyroidism and ophthalmopathy. TCRdb processed the multiplex PCR reads anew with MiXCR; each CDR3 protein has one entry. The repertoire includes hundreds of thousands of distinct CDR3 sequences, less than 20% of them detected once, and 7.5% to 8% sits in the top ten. Sequencing was performed on blood. These receptors were taken from a woman under 30 with Graves' hyperthyroidism. Each CDR3 is given with its conserved first and last residue. Each record gives: clone size, J gene, V gene, CDR3 protein. Where a row states a size, it is once, few, many or the class of an expanded clone; other rows omit it.

>.|TRBJ1-3|TRBV4-2
CASSQDAGVGNTIYF
>many|TRBJ1-3|TRBV11-2
CASMAGNTIYF
>.|TRBJ2-7|TRBV6-2/TRBV6-3
CASTALGAGSHEQYF
>many|TRBJ2-1|TRBV11-2
CASSFRTGDYNEQFF
>many|TRBJ2-2|TRBV3-1
CASSPPGDTGELFF
>.|TRBJ2-7|TRBV7-9
CASSQRGGRGARAYEQYF
>many|TRBJ2-1|TRBV7-3
CASSPGLAGAPGYNEQFF
>.|TRBJ2-7|TRBV20-1
CSAAAGGDSYEQYF
>many|TRBJ2-7|TRBV18
CASSPGAGSSYEQYF
>many|TRBJ1-2|TRBV28
CASSLRTGGLSGYTF
>many|TRBJ1-6|TRBV4-2
CASSQGGGRPNSPLHF
>many|TRBJ2-1|TRBV20-1
CSARGGTYNEQFF
>many|TRBJ2-3|TRBV7-9
CASSLARPQREADTQYF
>many|TRBJ2-7|TRBV2
CASSVQDSSYEQYF
>many|TRBJ2-1|TRBV4-1
CASSRRGSGNSYNEQFF
>many|TRBJ2-3|TRBV29-1
CSVPPVDRAEDTQYF
>many|TRBJ1-5|TRBV28
CASSSGSGGGNQPQHF
>many|TRBJ2-3|TRBV7-3
CASSLRDRDTQYF
>.|TRBJ1-5|TRBV2
CASSETGHQPQHF
>many|TRBJ2-3|TRBV20-1
CSARDMKRATDTQYF
>many|TRBJ2-3|TRBV3-1
CASSQTLAGADTQYF
>many|TRBJ1-4|TRBV2
CASARGNDFGEKLFF
>many|TRBJ2-3|TRBV6-1
CASSYVLAGANLTQYF
>.|TRBJ2-3|TRBV2
CASSPLAARDTQYF
>many|TRBJ2-5|TRBV4-1
CASSQESAGGLRETQYF
>many|TRBJ2-1|TRBV7-9
CASSSPKRAQYNEQFF
>few|TRBJ2-3|TRBV7-9
CASSLGQEDTQYF
>.|TRBJ2-7|TRBV28
CASSLQLPEQYF
>many|TRBJ2-1|TRBV5-6
CASSMGVEQFF
>many|TRBJ2-3|TRBV7-9
CASSAEGGGTDTQYF
>few|TRBJ1-2|TRBV19
CASSIGTGLNYGYTF
>many|TRBJ2-3|TRBV27
CASSPGLAGADTQYF
>few|TRBJ1-2|TRBV29-1
CSVEWRDTQLYGYTF
>.|TRBJ2-5|TRBV5-8
CASSLGDSTYQETQYF
>few|TRBJ2-2|TRBV27
CASSPRRPGGNGELFF
>many|TRBJ2-7|TRBV27
CASSLTRQGSSYEQYF
>many|TRBJ2-7|TRBV27
CASSHYRLAGGYEQYF
>many|TRBJ2-5|TRBV12-3/TRBV12-4
CASSLSGLAGVGQETQYF
>many|TRBJ2-7|TRBV3-1
CASSLQGGGGYEQYF
>many|TRBJ1-2|TRBV7-8
CASSLGRGLYGYTF